These T cell receptor beta chains were read from a single sample in a study of monozygotic twins with inflammatory bowel disease. No DNA is given; TCRdb re-called the 5' RACE reads and lists each CDR3 protein once. The record lists 300,000 to 400,000 distinct CDR3 sequences, of which the ten most abundant hold 2% to 2.5%. The material sequenced was blood. The source is a human donor with ulcerative colitis or Crohn's disease, or a healthy co-twin of an affected twin (not recorded which). Both conserved end residues are part of each CDR3.

CASRRPGTGYGYTF	TRBV11-2	TRBJ1-2
CASSVDRGWTEAFF	TRBV7-8	TRBJ1-1
CVSSPGPLDEKLFF	TRBV5-1	TRBJ1-4
CASMSSSGANVLTF	TRBV2	TRBJ2-6
CASSLGLGTFYEQYF	TRBV5-1	TRBJ2-7
CASSVGLEAGELFF	TRBV12-3/TRBV12-4	TRBJ2-2
CASSESVGTSGISYNEQFF	TRBV25-1	TRBJ2-1
CSARWGSRQETQYF	TRBV20-1	TRBJ2-5
CASSYPPVVYF	TRBV6-5	TRBJ2-7
CASSQGGDWTYEQYF	TRBV4-2	TRBJ2-7
CASSPTGGAFNEQFF	TRBV7-9	TRBJ2-1
CASSRKEDGANVLTF	TRBV6-2/TRBV6-3	TRBJ2-6
CASSFGTTEQYF	TRBV28	TRBJ2-7
CSARLAGIQETQYF	TRBV20-1	TRBJ2-5
CASGSDRGILVGYTF	TRBV12-5	TRBJ1-2
CASSEASTDTQYF	TRBV5-4	TRBJ2-3
CASRPPGDSYEQYF	TRBV12-3/TRBV12-4	TRBJ2-7
CASSSGVYGYTF	TRBV12-3/TRBV12-4	TRBJ1-2
CATQDRMNTEAFF	TRBV24-1	TRBJ1-1
CASSQQTGLSQETQYF	TRBV5-6	TRBJ2-5